This is a list of T cell receptor beta chains from one sample in a study of shared clonotypes between healthy human individuals. Clones were read by immunoSEQ multiplex PCR, and TCRdb kept only the in-frame ones, dropping some. The table shows some 2 million clones, with just under 95% occurring only once. Sequenced: naive CD8+ T cells sorted from blood. The receptors shown here come from a man younger than 30 in good health. Both conserved end residues are part of each CDR3. A D gene is named only where the DNA matches it firmly. Not every row has a clone size; where given, it reads once, few, many or a size class.

>-|-|TRBV6-5|TRBJ1-1
TGTGCCAGCAGTCTCCGGACGGATTTAAACACTGAAGCTTTCTTT
CASSLRTDLNTEAFF
>TRBD2|-|TRBV6-1|TRBJ2-5
TGTGCCAGCAGTGAAACCCTAGCGGGGTCCCTGGGAGAGACCCAGTACTTC
CASSETLAGSLGETQYF
>-|-|TRBV27|TRBJ2-3
TGTGCCAGCAGTGTTTGGGACGGATCAGATACGCAGTATTTT
CASSVWDGSDTQYF
>TRBD1|-|TRBV11-2|TRBJ2-1
TGTGCCAGCAGCTTAGTTGGGACAGGGGGCCGAAATGAGCAGTTCTTC
CASSLVGTGGRNEQFF
>-|-|TRBV28|TRBJ2-7
TGTGCCAGCAGTTTTTGGGGGGCTTTGTACGAGCAGTACTTC
CASSFWGALYEQYF
>-|-|TRBV6-5|TRBJ2-1
TGTGCCAGCAGTTACCTTATAGGCGATGAGCAGTTCTTC
CASSYLIGDEQFF
>TRBD1|-|TRBV15|TRBJ2-3
TGTGCCACCAGCGGGACAGGGGCGTTGGATACGCAGTATTTT
CATSGTGALDTQYF
>-|-|TRBV9|TRBJ2-7
TGTGCCAGCAGCGTCTCCGGATCGCCGATAGCCTACGAGCAGTACTTC
CASSVSGSPIAYEQYF
>TRBD1|once|TRBV10-1|TRBJ2-2
TGCGCCAGCAGACCGGGACAGGGATCCGATTGGGACACCGGGGAGCTGTTTTTT
CASRPGQGSDWDTGELFF
>TRBD2|-|TRBV4-1|TRBJ2-1
TGCGCCAGCAGCCTTGTCAGCGGGGGTAATGAGCAGTTCTTC
CASSLVSGGNEQFF
>TRBD1|-|TRBV5-1|TRBJ1-1
TGCGCCAGCAGCTTTGGGACAGGGGCCCCCCCAGACACTGAAGCTTTCTTT
CASSFGTGAPPDTEAFF
>TRBD1|-|TRBV4-1|TRBJ2-3
TGCGCCAGCAGCCTCGCTACAGGGGGCGCAGCAGATACGCAGTATTTT
CASSLATGGAADTQYF
>-|-|TRBV9|TRBJ2-6
TGTGCCAGCAGCGTAGACGGGTCTGGGGCCAACGTCCTGACTTTC
CASSVDGSGANVLTF
>-|-|TRBV9|TRBJ2-3
TGTGCCAGCAGCGGGTGGACAGATACGCAGTATTTT
CASSGWTDTQYF
>TRBD1|-|TRBV4-1|TRBJ1-1
TGCGCCAGCAGCATCCATGCAGGGGGGAACACTGAAGCTTTCTTT
CASSIHAGGNTEAFF
>-|-|TRBV28|TRBJ2-2
TGTGCCAGCACCTTGGCGGGTAACACCGGGGAGCTGTTTTTT
CASTLAGNTGELFF
>-|-|TRBV6-1|TRBJ2-3
TGTGCCAGCGGCGAGATGGGGAAAGGGTCAGATACGCAGTATTTT
CASGEMGKGSDTQYF
>TRBD2|-|TRBV6-1|TRBJ2-7
TGTGCCAGCAGTCGGACTAGCGGGAATTCCTACGAGCAGTACTTC
CASSRTSGNSYEQYF
>-|-|TRBV5-1|TRBJ1-1
TGCGCCAGCAGCTTGGATCGGCAGGCCGCGGAGAACACTGAAGCTTTCTTT
CASSLDRQAAENTEAFF
>-|-|TRBV27|TRBJ2-7
TGTGCCAGCAGTTTTAGCGGAGGGTACGAGCAGTACTTC
CASSFSGGYEQYF
>-|-|TRBV10-1|TRBJ2-7
TGCGCCAGCAGTGACGGGCTATCCTACGAGCAGTACTTC
CASSDGLSYEQYF
>-|-|TRBV5-1|TRBJ2-3
TGCGCCAGCAGCTTGGTCCCCGCGGATACGCAGTATTTT
CASSLVPADTQYF
>TRBD2|-|TRBV27|TRBJ2-7
TGTGCCAGCAGTTTAAGGTGGGGGGGGACGGAGCAGTACTTC
CASSLRWGGTEQYF
>TRBD2|once|TRBV9|TRBJ2-1
TGTGCCAGCAGCGCGTACTGGACTAGCGCGTATGAGCAGTTCTTC
CASSAYWTSAYEQFF
>-|-|TRBV6-6|TRBJ2-7
TGTGCCAGCAGTTACTCGGGGGGCGGCGACGAGCAGTACTTC
CASSYSGGGDEQYF
>-|-|TRBV9|TRBJ2-7
TGTGCCAGCAGCGTAGAAGGGAGCAGCTACGAGCAGTACTTC
CASSVEGSSYEQYF
>-|-|TRBV6-6|TRBJ1-4
TGTGCCAGCAGTTACTCGCGGGGTCCGGTTGAAAAACTGTTTTTT
CASSYSRGPVEKLFF
>-|-|TRBV2|TRBJ2-5
TGTGCCAGCAGTGGATGGGAGACCCAGTACTTC
CASSGWETQYF
>TRBD2|-|TRBV6-6|TRBJ2-7
TGTGCCAGCAGTCCCGGACTAGCGGGAGAGCAGTACTTC
CASSPGLAGEQYF
>TRBD1|-|TRBV28|TRBJ2-3
TGTGCCAGCAGTTTATTCGGGACAGGGGTCACAGATACGCAGTATTTT
CASSLFGTGVTDTQYF
>-|-|TRBV5-8|TRBJ2-7
TGTGCCAGCAACCCCCTTGCCGGGTACTACGAGCAGTACTTC
CASNPLAGYYEQYF
>-|once|TRBV14|TRBJ1-1
TGTGCCAGCAGCCAAGAAGAATTCGGTGAAGCTTTCTTT
CASSQEEFGEAFF
>-|once|TRBV5-1|TRBJ1-1
TGCGCCAGCAGCTCAACACAGAACACTGAAGCTTTCTTT
CASSSTQNTEAFF
>-|-|TRBV2|TRBJ1-1
TGTGCCAGCATTTTGACCCTTGAAGCTTTCTTT
CASILTLEAFF
>-|-|TRBV29-1|TRBJ1-6
TGCAGCGTTGGCAGGAATCAAGAGAATTCACCCCTCCACTTT
CSVGRNQENSPLHF
>-|-|TRBV11-2|TRBJ2-2
TGTGCCAGCAGCTTAGCGGAAACCGGGGAGCTGTTTTTT
CASSLAETGELFF
>-|-|TRBV20-1|TRBJ2-1
TGCAGTGCTCTCAATGAGCAGTTCTTC
CSALNEQFF
>-|-|TRBV27|TRBJ1-4
TGTGCCAGCAAACCCCTTCAAAGTATCGCTGAAAAACTGTTTTTT
CASKPLQSIAEKLFF
>-|once|TRBV19|TRBJ1-2
TGTGCCAGTAGTAGGGGAGATGGCTACACCTTC
CASSRGDGYTF
>TRBD1|once|TRBV11-2|TRBJ2-7
TGTGCCAGCAGCTTAGGCACAGGGGGACTGAACGAGCAGTACTTC
CASSLGTGGLNEQYF
>TRBD1|-|TRBV7-2|TRBJ2-1
TGTGCCAGCAGCTACCGGGACAGAGAGGGTAATGAGCAGTTCTTC
CASSYRDREGNEQFF
>-|-|TRBV27|TRBJ2-2
TGTGCCAGCAGTCTCGCCACCTGGGGGAACACCGGGGAGCTGTTTTTT
CASSLATWGNTGELFF